This T cell receptor beta chain comes out of a study of blood T cell repertoires in COVID-19. Study at large: Collection of acute and convalescent COVID-19 samples took place in the United States, Italy and Spain.

In the original workflow: Amplification from reference gene primers served as the basis for estimated nucleated cell counts. Clones were sequenced by immunoSEQ multiplex PCR, and TCRdb holds only the in-frame ones, with some missing. That table furnishes V, J and clone size, whereas the DNA furnished D and trimming. In the table there are around 35,000 clones, around 86% of which are singletons. J gave up 0 bases and V 2 bases, and 12 bases lay outside the gene matches. This CDR3 is built from 19 residues. CDR1 and CDR2 from the germline V gene are SGHVS and FQNEAQ. The chain links TRBV7-8 to TRBJ2-1; 8 bases agree with TRBD1. The clonotype comes from a human donor in a cohort sampled during active COVID-19. Sequencing used peripheral blood. DNA for the CDR3: TGTGCCAGCAGCTTAAGGGGCCAGGGGGCGATCAGCTCCTACAATGAGCAGTTCTTC. Protein: CASSLRGQGAISSYNEQFF.